What follows are 16 T cell receptor beta chains derived from one specimen sequenced in a study of T-cell memory formation after mild COVID-19. TCRdb analysed the 5' RACE reads with MiXCR anew, one entry per CDR3 protein. The sample includes roughly 190,000 distinct CDR3 sequences, 15% to 20% of them seen just once. The sequencing input was PBMCs or a T cell subset sorted from them (not recorded which). The receptors were gathered from an adult woman who had mild COVID-19 (a few samples of this study predate the infection). Cell type and time point are not known.

J is TRBJ2-7 and V is TRBV30; 10 bases fit TRBD1. This CDR3 has 14 amino acids. The trim removed 2 bases at V and 3 bases at J, leaving 4 bases unmatched. Germline CDR1 GTSNPN, CDR2 SVGIG (reference sequence). In DNA, the CDR3 is TGTGCCTGGAGTCGGGACAGGGGAATCTACGAGCAGTACTTC. Its translation is CAWSRDRGIYEQYF.

The chain has TRBV7-2 and TRBJ1-1; D not certain. The V and J ends lost 6 bases and 0 bases respectively, with 11 bases between them. This CDR3 region has 14 residues. CDR1 is SGHTA and CDR2 is FQGNSA in the germline V gene. The CDR3 region is CASRSTGMNTEAFF. CDR3 in DNA: TGTGCCAGCAGGTCCACGGGTATGAACACTGAAGCTTTCTTT.

This clonotype was recorded many times. J is TRBJ2-7 and V is TRBV5-1; no firm D call. Per germline, CDR1 SGHRS and CDR2 YFSETQ. V lost 8 bases and J lost 4, with 13 bases in between. The CDR3 is 12 residues long. The CDR3 reads CARERGCYEQYF. CDR3 in DNA: TGCGCCAGGGAGAGAGGATGTTACGAGCAGTACTTC.

V gene TRBV5-4 combines with J gene TRBJ2-5; 8 bases fit TRBD2. CDR3 size: 15 residues. Looked up from germline, CDR1 is SGHNT and CDR2 is YYREEE (reference sequence). V shed 3 bases and J 1 base; nucleotides not matched to a gene: 5. CDR3 sequence: CASSSGLVGQETQYF. The CDR3 nucleotides are TGTGCCAGCAGCTCGGGACTAGTCGGCCAAGAGACCCAGTACTTC.

This clonotype appeared once. The chain recombines TRBV4-1 with TRBJ2-5; no clear D gene. The V gene lost 0 bases and the J gene lost 2 bases, with 4 bases spanning the gap. Germline V gene lookup returns CDR1 MGHRA and CDR2 YSYEKL. This CDR3 has 13 amino acids. In nucleotides, the CDR3 is TGCGCCAGCAGCCAAGAGGCACAAGAGACCCAGTACTTC. It encodes CASSQEAQETQYF.

This clonotype has a count of ten or more. The CDR3 loop is CAHTRGEQYF. As DNA, the CDR3 is TGTGCTCATACACGGGGCGAGCAGTACTTC. This chain connects TRBV27 to TRBJ2-7; maybe TRBD2 (5 bases). The CDR3 is 10 amino acids. CDR1 and CDR2 (germline): MNHEY, SMNVEV (reference sequence).

The sample holds a few counts of this clonotype. The chain couples TRBV20-1 to TRBJ2-7, with D unresolved. Trimming removed 0 bases at V and 3 bases at J, with 12 bases between. This CDR3 is built from 14 residues. CDR1 is DFQATT, CDR2 SNEGSKA, per germline (reference sequence). The CDR3 sequence: CSAREGTAYYEQYF. DNA of the CDR3: TGCAGTGCTAGAGAAGGTACAGCATACTACGAGCAGTACTTC.

A few counts support this clonotype. The rearrangement uses TRBV5-1 and TRBJ2-1; D gene unclear. Per the germline V gene, CDR1 is SGHRS and CDR2 is YFSETQ. V lost 1 base, J lost 3 bases, and 8 bases lay in between. The CDR3 loop spans 14 amino acids. CDR3 coding DNA: TGCGCCAGCAGCTTGTTGCTGAACTACAATGAGCAGTTCTTC. The encoded protein is CASSLLLNYNEQFF. Looking up the rest from reference TRBV5-1 and TRBJ2-1 gives the full variable domain: KAGVTQTPRYLIKTRGQQVTLSCSPISGHRSVSWYQQTPGQGLQFLFEYFSETQRNKGNFPGRFSGRQFSNSRSEMNVSTLELGDSALYLCASSLLLNYNEQFFGPGTRLTVL.

The chain employs TRBV7-7 and TRBJ2-5; possibly TRBD1 for D (6 bases). Germline CDR1 and CDR2: SSHAT and FNYEAQ (reference sequence). The CDR3 length is 14 residues. V lost 5 bases and J lost 5, with 15 bases in between. CDR3 in amino acids: CASSPLSRGETQYF. The CDR3 DNA reads TGTGCCAGCAGCCCACTTAGTAGGGGGGAGACCCAGTACTTC.

The chain uses TRBV7-6 and TRBJ1-2; no firm D call. This CDR3 comprises 15 residues. V lost 1 base and J 3 bases, leaving 12 bases between the germline ends. The germline V gene has CDR1 SGHVS and CDR2 FNYEAQ. This chain's CDR3 is CASSLGPNGDYGYTF. DNA of the CDR3: TGTGCCAGCAGCTTAGGGCCCAACGGGGACTATGGCTACACCTTC. The variable domain in full, with the rest retrieved from reference TRBV7-6 and TRBJ1-2, is GAGVSQSPRYKVTKRGQDVALRCDPISGHVSLYWYRQALGQGPEFLTYFNYEAQQDKSGLPNDRFSAERPEGSISTLTIQRTEQRDSAMYRCASSLGPNGDYGYTFGSGTRLTVV.

The chain has TRBV4-1 and TRBJ2-7; TRBD1 is a possible D gene (6 bases). Trimming took off 3 bases at V and 4 bases at J, with 16 bases between the two ends. The CDR3 extends over 15 amino acids. CDR1 is MGHRA and CDR2 is YSYEKL in the germline V gene. The CDR3 region has the DNA TGCGCCAGCAGCCACCCAGTACAGGGACGATACGAGCAGTACTTC. Translation: CASSHPVQGRYEQYF.

This clonotype was recorded a few times. This rearrangement joins TRBV20-1 to TRBJ2-3, with 10 bases identical to TRBD1. Germline CDR1 and CDR2: DFQATT and SNEGSKA (reference sequence). V shed 0 bases and J 5 bases; nucleotides not matched to a gene: 8. The CDR3 sequence is 16 residues long. CDR3 DNA: TGCAGTGCTAGAGATTTTAGGACAGGGGGTGAAGATACGCAGTATTTT. Translation: CSARDFRTGGEDTQYF.

V gene TRBV6-2 or TRBV6-3 combines with J gene TRBJ2-1, with 9 bases matching TRBD1. The CDR3 consists of 16 residues. Germline-derived CDR1 and CDR2 are MNHEY and SVGEGT. J gave up 6 bases and V 5 bases, and 11 bases lay outside the gene matches. Here the CDR3 DNA reads TGTGCCAGCAGTGATCCCCGGGACAGGGTAGGCAATGAGCAGTTCTTC. This encodes CASSDPRDRVGNEQFF.

The genes are TRBV12-3 or TRBV12-4 and TRBJ1-5; no definite D call. V lost 1 base and J 4 bases, leaving 8 bases between the germline ends. This CDR3 is built from 14 residues. The CDR3: CASSLVYGNQPQHF. As DNA, the CDR3 is TGTGCCAGCAGTTTAGTTTACGGGAATCAGCCCCAGCATTTT.

J is TRBJ1-2 and V is TRBV7-9, with TRBD1 as a possible D gene (5 bases). CDR1 and CDR2 (germline): SEHNR, FQNEAQ (reference sequence). This CDR3 spans 13 amino acids. Trimming left V 4 bases short and J 3 bases short, with 9 bases between. The CDR3 region has the DNA TGTGCCAGCAGCTCCGGCAGGGACTATGGCTACACCTTC. This gives the protein CASSSGRDYGYTF.

This clonotype was picked up a small number of times. V and J are TRBV29-1 and TRBJ2-5, with no clear D. V lost 3 bases and J 5 bases, leaving 7 bases between the germline ends. Germline V gives CDR1 SQVTM, CDR2 ANQGSEA. CDR3 length: 11 residues. The DNA of the CDR3 is TGCAGCGTTGAGCGATTGGAGACCCAGTACTTC. The encoded protein is CSVERLETQYF.